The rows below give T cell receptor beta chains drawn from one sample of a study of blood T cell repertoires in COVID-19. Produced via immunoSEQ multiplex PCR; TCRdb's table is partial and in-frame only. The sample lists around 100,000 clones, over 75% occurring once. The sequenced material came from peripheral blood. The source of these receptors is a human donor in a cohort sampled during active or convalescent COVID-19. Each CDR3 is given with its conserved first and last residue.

CASSPVGREGVPLHF,TRBJ1-6,TRBV7-2
CASSFDRAMGYTF,TRBJ1-2,TRBV5-6
CASSLIAQPQHF,TRBJ1-5,TRBV12-3/TRBV12-4
CAWSAAGQSAYEQYF,TRBJ2-7,TRBV30
CASSLKRGGFYNEQFF,TRBJ2-1,TRBV11-3
CATSVPTVRLEQYF,TRBJ2-7,TRBV24-1
CASSGKPDRINEKLFF,TRBJ1-4,TRBV9
CASSLVGGEADTQYF,TRBJ2-3,TRBV7-3
CASSYDGGAVNNEQFF,TRBJ2-1,TRBV6-5
CASSLLGGTSGNTIYF,TRBJ1-3,TRBV7-2
CATTGQNYGYTF,TRBJ1-2,TRBV6-5
CASIPPGGLDTEAFF,TRBJ1-1,TRBV9
CASSLFFLTPGVDTQYF,TRBJ2-3,TRBV11-2
CASSPRGRDGPQHF,TRBJ1-5,TRBV5-1
CSVEGNREPNTIYF,TRBJ1-3,TRBV29-1
CASSTTGHDTGELFF,TRBJ2-2,TRBV6-1
CASNQDRGLYGYTF,TRBJ1-2,TRBV19
CASSTQGSNTEAFF,TRBJ1-1,TRBV2
CASQSYRGAYNEQFF,TRBJ2-1,TRBV7-3
CASSPGGGSGNTIYF,TRBJ1-3,TRBV11-2
CASSVEGEKLFF,TRBJ1-4,TRBV7-9
CASSQADYSYNEQFF,TRBJ2-1,TRBV3-1/TRBV3-2
CASSQGTGGHSYNEQFF,TRBJ2-1,TRBV4-2
CASSTRGGGYEQYF,TRBJ2-7,TRBV19
CASSETGTGTDTQYF,TRBJ2-3,TRBV9
CASSFGQDWGYTF,TRBJ1-2,TRBV5-1
CASSLTPGANTEAFF,TRBJ1-1,TRBV7-3
CASSPHPTGANYGYTF,TRBJ1-2,TRBV11-1
CASSQGLGAGELFF,TRBJ2-2,TRBV4-1
CASSPFYNEQFF,TRBJ2-1,TRBV28
CASSPSRTGTNEQFF,TRBJ2-1,TRBV7-9